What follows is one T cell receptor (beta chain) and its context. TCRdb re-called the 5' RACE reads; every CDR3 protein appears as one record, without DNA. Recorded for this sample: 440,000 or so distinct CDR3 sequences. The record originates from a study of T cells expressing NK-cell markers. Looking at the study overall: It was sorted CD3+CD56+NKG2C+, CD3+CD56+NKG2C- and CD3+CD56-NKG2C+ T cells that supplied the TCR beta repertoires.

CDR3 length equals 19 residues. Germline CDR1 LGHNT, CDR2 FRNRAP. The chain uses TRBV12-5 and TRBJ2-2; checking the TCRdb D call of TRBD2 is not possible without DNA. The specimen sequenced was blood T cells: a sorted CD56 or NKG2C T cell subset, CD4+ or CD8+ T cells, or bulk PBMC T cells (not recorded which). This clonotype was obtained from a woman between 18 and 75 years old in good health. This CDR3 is CASGPQARTSGRAVGELFF. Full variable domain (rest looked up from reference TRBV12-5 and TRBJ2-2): DARVTQTPRHKVTEMGQEVTMRCQPILGHNTVFWYRQTMMQGLELLAYFRNRAPLDDSGMPKDRFSAEMPDATLATLKIQPSEPRDSAVYFCASGPQARTSGRAVGELFFGEGSRLTVL.